The 24 T cell receptor beta chains reported below all come from one sample, sequenced in a study of CD4 T cells in relation to SARS-CoV-2 and coronaviruses. CD4+ T cells from unexposed donors were obtained before the COVID-19 pandemic (2011-2018). After about 10 days of culture, CD4+ T cells were isolated. For these TCRs, the target antigens are not known. The repertoire was sequenced with immunoSEQ multiplex PCR; TCRdb's copy has only in-frame clones and lacks some. The sample holds around 22,000 clones; about three quarters are singletons and the top ten take about 17%. Material: CD4+ T cells from PBMCs, cultured in vitro. The source of these receptors is a human donor in good health.

The chain joins TRBV30 to TRBJ1-1; the D gene is possibly TRBD1 (5 bases). V dropped 6 bases and J dropped 3 bases, with 14 bases sitting between them. CDR3 length: 13 residues. CDR1 and CDR2 (germline): GTSNPN, SVGIG (reference sequence). The CDR3 nucleotides are TGTGCCTGTTCAGGGAGACGAGACACTGAAGCTTTCTTT. The encoded protein is CACSGRRDTEAFF.

This chain links TRBV11-2 with TRBJ2-1; perhaps TRBD2 as D (6 bases). Germline V gene sequence: CDR1 SGHAT, CDR2 FQNNGV. The CDR3 is 16 amino acids. Trimming stripped 6 bases from V and 6 bases from J, with 21 bases between. The CDR3 sequence is CASSPLFGSGGNEQFF. CDR3 DNA sequence: TGTGCCAGCAGTCCCCTTTTCGGGAGCGGTGGCAATGAGCAGTTCTTC.

The J gene is TRBJ1-2, the V gene TRBV6-5; 8 positions agree with TRBD1. In germline, CDR1 is MNHEY, CDR2 SVGAGI. With V trimmed by 0 bases and J by 3 bases, 6 bases remained unmatched. The CDR3 consists of 16 residues. CDR3 sequence reads: CASSYSLGQGHYGYTF. Written as DNA, the CDR3 is TGTGCCAGCAGTTACTCCCTAGGACAGGGTCACTATGGCTACACCTTC.

V and J are TRBV19 and TRBJ2-1; maybe TRBD2 (6 bases). In germline, CDR1 is LNHDA, CDR2 SQIVND (reference sequence). The V and J ends lost 10 bases and 7 bases respectively, with 26 bases between them. CDR3 length: 16 amino acids. CDR3 protein: CATRTPGLPRWNEQFF. The CDR3 DNA sequence: TGTGCCACCCGAACCCCGGGACTCCCCAGGTGGAATGAGCAGTTCTTC. Variable domain in full (rest from reference TRBV19 and TRBJ2-1): DGGITQSPKYLFRKEGQNVTLSCEQNLNHDAMYWYRQDPGQGLRLIYYSQIVNDFQKGDIAEGYSVSREKKESFPLTVTSAQKNPTAFYLCATRTPGLPRWNEQFFGPGTRLTVL.

The chain recombines TRBV10-2 with TRBJ1-2; 9 bases match TRBD1. V shed 6 bases and J 4 bases; nucleotides not matched to a gene: 0. The CDR3 is 12 residues long. Germline CDR1 reads WSHSY; CDR2 reads SAAADI. CDR3 sequence reads: CASRTGGYGYTF. The CDR3 coding sequence is TGCGCCAGCAGGACAGGGGGCTATGGCTACACCTTC.

The chain joins TRBV7-9 to TRBJ1-2; D ambiguous. The CDR3 loop spans 13 amino acids. Trimming stripped 5 bases from V and 0 bases from J, with 7 bases between. Germline CDR1 SEHNR, CDR2 FQNEAQ (reference sequence). The CDR3 is CASSIDTNYGYTF. The CDR3 nucleotides are TGTGCCAGCAGCATCGACACTAACTATGGCTACACCTTC.

In its sample, this clone was seen once. V is TRBV24-1 and J is TRBJ2-1; 12 bases agree with TRBD2. In germline, CDR1 is KGHDR, CDR2 SFDVKD. This CDR3 contains 13 residues. V shed 10 bases and J 8 bases; nucleotides not matched to a gene: 5. The CDR3 DNA is TGTGCCACAATGACTAGCGGGAGATATGAGCAGTTCTTC. It translates to CATMTSGRYEQFF.

This clone was counted only a few times. CDR3 residues: CASSPAGGKLNTEAFF. The CDR3 DNA follows: TGTGCCAGCTCCCCCGCCGGGGGGAAGTTGAACACTGAAGCTTTCTTT. The chain links TRBV18 to TRBJ1-1, with D tentatively TRBD1 (5 bases). Germline-derived CDR1 and CDR2 are KGHSH and LQKENI. Trimming took off 6 bases at V and 0 bases at J, with 17 bases between the two ends. This CDR3 spans 16 amino acids.

The chain carries TRBV5-8 and TRBJ2-3, with D perhaps matching TRBD2 (6 bases). The CDR3 has 15 residues. The V end was cut by 3 bases, the J end by 3 bases, with 14 bases between. Germline-derived CDR1 and CDR2 are SGHTS and YDEGEE. The CDR3 is CASSSSGLITDTQYF. The CDR3 coding sequence is TGTGCCAGCAGCTCTTCGGGACTCATAACAGATACGCAGTATTTT.

This clone has more than one count but fewer than ten. This chain connects TRBV5-1 to TRBJ1-3; D remains ambiguous. Germline loops: CDR1 SGHRS, CDR2 YFSETQ. The CDR3 is 16 residues long. V was shortened by 4 bases and J by 0 bases, with 14 bases between the two germline ends. In DNA form, the CDR3 reads TGCGCCAGCAGCCCTGACCCCGGGTCCTCTGGAAACACCATATATTTT. Translating it yields CASSPDPGSSGNTIYF.

CDR3 coding DNA: TGTGCCAGCAAAGACAGGGTGGGGTACACTGAAGCTTTCTTT. Translation gives CASKDRVGYTEAFF. The chain combines TRBV2 with TRBJ1-1; 7 nucleotides line up with TRBD1. J lost 3 bases, V lost 7 bases, and 8 bases had no gene match. CDR3 length equals 14 residues. The V gene's germline CDR1 is SNHLY and CDR2 FYNNEI.

CDR3 loop: CASSLNQGVTYEQYF. Written as DNA, the CDR3 is TGTGCCAGCAGCTTAAACCAGGGGGTCACCTACGAGCAGTACTTC. The chain is built from TRBV7-6 and TRBJ2-7; TRBD1 matches at 7 bases. The J segment lost 2 bases and the V segment lost 2 bases, leaving 6 bases of the junction unmatched. Germline V lookup: CDR1 SGHVS, CDR2 FNYEAQ. The CDR3 length is 15 residues.

This sequence joins TRBV6-5 and TRBJ1-6; D gene unclear. Looked up from germline, CDR1 is MNHEY and CDR2 is SVGAGI. The V and J ends lost 7 bases and 8 bases respectively, with 9 bases between them. The CDR3 spans 12 residues. The CDR3 protein is CASKFGDSPLHF. DNA of the CDR3: TGTGCCAGCAAATTTGGGGATTCACCCCTCCACTTT.

The chain carries TRBV15 and TRBJ2-5; the match to TRBD2 covers 9 bases. CDR1 is LNHNV and CDR2 is YYDKDF in the germline V gene (reference sequence). V lost 3 bases and J lost 4; bases outside the gene matches: 9. The CDR3 contains 16 residues. CDR3 nucleotides: TGTGCCACCAGCAGGGCACTCTCGCGGGGGGGAGAGACCCAGTACTTC. This translates into CATSRALSRGGETQYF.

This chain joins TRBV6-5 and TRBJ1-2, with no clear D. The CDR3 runs to 14 residues. V was pared by 5 bases and J by 5 bases, with 15 bases between. The germline V gene has CDR1 MNHEY and CDR2 SVGAGI. The CDR3 spells CASSRPNGQYGYTF. CDR3 DNA: TGTGCCAGCAGTCGACCTAATGGCCAGTATGGCTACACCTTC.

The rearrangement uses TRBV7-3 and TRBJ2-2; either TRBD1 or TRBD2 may fit D (5 bases each). Per the germline V gene, CDR1 is SGHTA and CDR2 is FQGTGA. V gave up 5 bases and J gave up 3 bases, with 13 bases separating them. CDR3 length: 15 amino acids. The CDR3 spells CASSAMGTYTGELFF. For the CDR3, the DNA is TGTGCCAGCAGCGCGATGGGGACCTACACCGGGGAGCTGTTTTTT.

This clone has only one observation. This chain links TRBV18 with TRBJ2-1; 13 bases are shared with TRBD2. V gave up 4 bases and J gave up 6 bases; unmatched junction bases: 6. The CDR3 extends over 16 amino acids. Germline-derived CDR1 and CDR2 are KGHSH and LQKENI. CDR3 bases: TGTGCCAGCTCACGCGGACTAGCGGGAGCAGGCAATGAGCAGTTCTTC. It yields the protein CASSRGLAGAGNEQFF.

The V and J genes are TRBV30 and TRBJ1-3; D unclear. There are 14 residues in the CDR3. The V and J ends lost 8 bases and 3 bases respectively, with 17 bases between them. Germline CDR1 and CDR2: GTSNPN and SVGIG (reference sequence). CDR3 coding DNA: TGTGCCGGCCGGGCAGCTGGAGATGGAAACACCATATATTTT. This translates into CAGRAAGDGNTIYF.

The chain links TRBV28 to TRBJ2-7; D remains unclear. CDR1 is MDHEN and CDR2 is SYDVKM in the germline V gene. Trimming removed 7 bases from V and 3 bases from J, with 13 bases in between. The CDR3 is 13 residues long. For the CDR3, the DNA is TGTGCCAGCAAACGGCTTTCTTTCTACGAGCAGTACTTC. This codes for CASKRLSFYEQYF.

This sequence joins TRBV18 and TRBJ2-7, with TRBD2 identical over 9 bases. Germline V gives CDR1 KGHSH, CDR2 LQKENI. With 3 bases clipped from V and 3 bases from J, the junction kept 9 bases outside the gene matches. The CDR3 totals 16 residues. Here the CDR3 DNA reads TGTGCCAGCTCACCCCAAAGGAGCGGGGGGCACTACGAGCAGTACTTC. Translating gives CASSPQRSGGHYEQYF.

The rearrangement uses TRBV4-2 and TRBJ2-1, with 7 positions matching TRBD1. Germline trimming cut 0 bases from V and 4 bases from J; bases unmatched to any gene: 6. The CDR3 consists of 16 residues. Germline CDR1 and CDR2: LGHNA and YNFKEQ. CDR3 coding DNA: TGTGCCAGCAGCCAAGATGTGGGCAGGGGGTACAATGAGCAGTTCTTC. Its translation: CASSQDVGRGYNEQFF.

This clone was picked up one time. The J gene is TRBJ2-5, the V gene TRBV6-5; TRBD1 might be the D (5 bases). V lost 7 bases to trimming and J lost 2 bases, with 11 bases between them. CDR3 length: 13 residues. Looked up from germline, CDR1 is MNHEY and CDR2 is SVGAGI. The CDR3 loop reads CASTPTVQETQYF. CDR3 bases: TGTGCCAGCACCCCGACAGTACAAGAGACCCAGTACTTC.

This chain joins TRBV2 and TRBJ1-2; 12 bases agree with TRBD1. From germline, CDR1 is SNHLY and CDR2 FYNNEI. CDR3 length equals 15 residues. V lost 5 bases and J lost 7; bases outside the gene matches: 8. The CDR3 DNA reads TGTGCCAGCAGTCCCGGGACAGGGGGCCTCTTTGGCTACACCTTC. Amino acid sequence: CASSPGTGGLFGYTF.

This chain links TRBV27 with TRBJ1-1; 7 nucleotides align to TRBD1. Germline lookup yields CDR1 MNHEY and CDR2 SMNVEV (reference sequence). The CDR3 sequence is 14 residues long. The J segment lost 1 base and the V segment lost 7 bases, leaving 6 bases of the junction unmatched. CDR3 DNA sequence: TGTGCCAGCAATAAGGACAGGCAGAACACTGAAGCTTTCTTT. It translates to CASNKDRQNTEAFF.